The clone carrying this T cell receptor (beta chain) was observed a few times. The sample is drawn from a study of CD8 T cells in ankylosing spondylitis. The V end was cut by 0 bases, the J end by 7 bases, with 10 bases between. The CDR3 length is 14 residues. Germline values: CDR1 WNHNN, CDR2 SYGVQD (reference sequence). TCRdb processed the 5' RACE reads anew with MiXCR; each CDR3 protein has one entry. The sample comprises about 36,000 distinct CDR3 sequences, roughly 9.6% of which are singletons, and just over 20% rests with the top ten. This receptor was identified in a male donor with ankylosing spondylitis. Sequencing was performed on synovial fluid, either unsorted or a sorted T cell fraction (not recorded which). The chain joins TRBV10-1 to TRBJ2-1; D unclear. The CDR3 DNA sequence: TGCGCCAGCAGTGAGTCGAGGACCAGGAATGAGCAGTTCTTC. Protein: CASSESRTRNEQFF.